The 2 T cell receptor beta chains listed next were all sequenced from one sample in a study of blood T cells in healthy people across ages. The authors ran a second PCR of roughly 6 to 12 cycles using a sample-barcoded 5' primer and a J-beta primer mix. Each CDR3 protein is one row after TCRdb ran MiXCR on the 5' RACE reads. This sample has about 1.6 million distinct CDR3 sequences, with approximately 32% found just once. Sample: blood. Receptor source: a woman aged 25 to 45 in good health.

This clonotype has just one count. This chain links TRBV10-3 with TRBJ2-1; D may correspond to TRBD1 or TRBD2 (9 bases each). Germline CDR1 is ENHRY and CDR2 is SYGVKD. V dropped 8 bases and J dropped 4 bases, with 36 bases sitting between them. The length of the CDR3 is 21 residues. CDR3 sequence: CAISSRAGDREELAGYNEQFF. The CDR3 nucleotides are TGTGCCATCTCTTCTCGGGCTGGGGACAGGGAAGAACTAGCGGGTTACAATGAGCAGTTCTTC.

With respect to this clonotype: At one end, the junction sequence differs from germline, possibly due to a read error. The chain carries TRBV11-2 and TRBJ2-1; D may be TRBD2 (5 bases). Germline V gene lookup returns CDR1 SGHAT and CDR2 FQNNGV. The CDR3 has 16 amino acids. The CDR3: CACSPRLTSRGNEQFF. CDR3 sequence (DNA): TGTGCCTGCAGCCCCAGGCTAACTTCACGGGGCAATGAGCAGTTCTTC.